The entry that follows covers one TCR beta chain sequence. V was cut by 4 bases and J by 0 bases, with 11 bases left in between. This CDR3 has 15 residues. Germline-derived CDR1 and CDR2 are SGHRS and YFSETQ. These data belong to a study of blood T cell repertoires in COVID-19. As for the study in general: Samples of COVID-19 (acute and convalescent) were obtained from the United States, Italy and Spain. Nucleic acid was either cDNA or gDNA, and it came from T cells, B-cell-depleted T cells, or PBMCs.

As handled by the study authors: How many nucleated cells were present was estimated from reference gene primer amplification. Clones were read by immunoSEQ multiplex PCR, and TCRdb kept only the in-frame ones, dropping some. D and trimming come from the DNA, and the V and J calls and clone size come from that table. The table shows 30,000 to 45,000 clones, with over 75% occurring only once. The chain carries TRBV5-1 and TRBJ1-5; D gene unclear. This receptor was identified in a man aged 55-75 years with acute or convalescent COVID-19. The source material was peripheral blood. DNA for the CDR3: TGCGCCAGCAGCCCCGGCGGGTATAGCAATCAGCCCCAGCATTTT. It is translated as CASSPGGYSNQPQHF.